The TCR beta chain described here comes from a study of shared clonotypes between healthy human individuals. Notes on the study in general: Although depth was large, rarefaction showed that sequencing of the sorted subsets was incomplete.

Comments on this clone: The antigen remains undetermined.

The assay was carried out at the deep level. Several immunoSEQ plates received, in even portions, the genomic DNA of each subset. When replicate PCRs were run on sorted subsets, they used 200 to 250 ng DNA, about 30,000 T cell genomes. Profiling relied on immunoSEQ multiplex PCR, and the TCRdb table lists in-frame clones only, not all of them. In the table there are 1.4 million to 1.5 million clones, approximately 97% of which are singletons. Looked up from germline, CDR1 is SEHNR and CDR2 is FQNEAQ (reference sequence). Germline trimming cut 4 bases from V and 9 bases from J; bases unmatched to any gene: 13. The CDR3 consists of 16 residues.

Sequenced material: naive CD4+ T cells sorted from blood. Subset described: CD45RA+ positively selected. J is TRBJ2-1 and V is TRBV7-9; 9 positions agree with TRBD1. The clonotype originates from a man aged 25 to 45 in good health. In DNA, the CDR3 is TGTGCCAGCAGCTCGTACCTAGGGACAGGGATGAGTGAGCAGTTCTTC. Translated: CASSSYLGTGMSEQFF.